Listed below are T cell receptor beta chains from one sample, sequenced in a study of cytomegalovirus exposure and HLA in healthy donors. The method was immunoSEQ multiplex PCR; TCRdb's version includes in-frame clones alone and lacks a portion of them. The sample records about 190,000 clones, about 90% being singletons. Input material: PBMCs. All receptors come from a man aged 25-40 years in good health and CMV-seronegative. The CDR3 runs from the conserved cysteine through the conserved F or W. A D gene is named only where the DNA matches it firmly. Expanded clones get a size class; other rows say once, few or many, or leave the size out.

TRBJ1-5,-,TRBV4-2,-,TGTGCCAGCAGACAGGGCAATCAGCCCCAGCATTTT,CASRQGNQPQHF
TRBJ1-2,-,TRBV5-1,-,TGCGCCAGCAGCTTGGGACTTACTGGCTACACCTTC,CASSLGLTGYTF
TRBJ2-3,-,TRBV6-1,TRBD2,TGTGCCAGCAGTGATAGCGGGGTCCTCACAGATACGCAGTATTTT,CASSDSGVLTDTQYF
TRBJ2-5,-,TRBV14,-,TGTGCCAGCTTAAGTGGGCAGGGTGGAAAGACCCAGTACTTC,CASLSGQGGKTQYF
TRBJ2-7,-,TRBV5-1,TRBD2,TGCGCCAGCAGCCCTGGAACTAGCGGGTACTACGAGCAGTACTTC,CASSPGTSGYYEQYF
TRBJ2-7,once,TRBV7-2,-,TGTGCCAGCAGCTTAGAGAACAGGGTAAACGAGCAGTACTTC,CASSLENRVNEQYF
TRBJ2-5,-,TRBV27,-,TGTGCCAGCAGTTTGGCCCTAGGTCAATCTACCCAGTACTTC,CASSLALGQSTQYF
TRBJ1-1,-,TRBV19,-,TGTGCCAGTAGTATACAGGCGAACACTGAAGCTTTCTTT,CASSIQANTEAFF
TRBJ2-1,-,TRBV30,TRBD2,TGTGCCTGCCGTGGGAGGGCCTACAATGAGCAGTTCTTC,CACRGRAYNEQFF
TRBJ1-2,once,TRBV6-1,-,TGTGCCAGCAGTGATTGGCCGCGGGGGTATGGCTACACCTTC,CASSDWPRGYGYTF
TRBJ2-1,-,TRBV27,TRBD1,TGTGCCAGCAATGAATTACCCGGGACAGGGGGCGCTGATGAGCAGTTCTTC,CASNELPGTGGADEQFF
TRBJ2-7,-,TRBV7-9,-,TGTGCCAGCAGCTTAGAGTTGGGGGGGCTATTCGGGGAGCAGTACTTC,CASSLELGGLFGEQYF
TRBJ1-2,-,TRBV5-1,-,TGCGCCAGCAGCTTGGTCGGCAGGGGTGACTACACCTTC,CASSLVGRGDYTF
TRBJ1-2,-,TRBV4-1,-,TGCGCCAGCAGCCACCCACTCGGTAACTATGGCTACACCTTC,CASSHPLGNYGYTF
TRBJ1-1,-,TRBV7-2,-,TGTGCCAGCAGCTTTCAGGGCACTGAAGCTTTCTTT,CASSFQGTEAFF
TRBJ1-1,few,TRBV5-4,-,TGTGCCAGCAGCTTGGGGAACGGGCCGGGAACTGAAGCTTTCTTT,CASSLGNGPGTEAFF
TRBJ2-1,-,TRBV12-5,TRBD1,TGTGCTAGTGGTTTGATTTTCCCGGGACAGGGAAGGGGTGAGCAGTTCTTC,CASGLIFPGQGRGEQFF
TRBJ2-7,-,TRBV2,TRBD1,TGTGCCAGCGCTCGGGACAGGGTCCACGAGCAGTACTTC,CASARDRVHEQYF
TRBJ1-1,once,TRBV7-9,-,TGTGCCAGCAGCCGTCTGAACACTGAAGCTTTCTTT,CASSRLNTEAFF
TRBJ1-5,-,TRBV5-6,-,TGTGCCAGCAGCTTTGCTGGCAGGAACAATCAGCCCCAGCATTTT,CASSFAGRNNQPQHF
TRBJ1-1,-,TRBV5-1,TRBD1,TGCGCCAGCAGCTTTTGGACAGGGCCGAACACTGAAGCTTTCTTT,CASSFWTGPNTEAFF
TRBJ2-5,-,TRBV11-2,-,TGTGCCAGCAGCTTAAAAGGGGACCAAGAGACCCAGTACTTC,CASSLKGDQETQYF
TRBJ2-2,-,TRBV6-5,-,TGTGCCAGCAGTTTTTACACCGCGAACACCGGGGAGCTGTTTTTT,CASSFYTANTGELFF
TRBJ1-1,-,TRBV21-1,-,TGTGCCAGCAGCGACGACCCGGGGGGCACAGCGAACACTGAAGCTTTCTTT,CASSDDPGGTANTEAFF
TRBJ1-2,few,TRBV5-4,TRBD1,TGTGCCAGCAGCCGAGCACGGGACAGGTCTAGCTATGGCTACACCTTC,CASSRARDRSSYGYTF
TRBJ1-2,-,TRBV6-1,TRBD1,TGTGCCAGCAGTGAACTACAGGGGGCAGCTAACTATGGCTACACCTTC,CASSELQGAANYGYTF
TRBJ2-6,-,TRBV7-9,TRBD1,TGTTCCAGCAGCGCACCGGGACAGGGATCCTCTGGGGCCAACGTCCTGACTTTC,CSSSAPGQGSSGANVLTF
TRBJ2-3,-,TRBV7-9,-,TGTGCCAGCAGCGCACGGGGAGATACGCAGTATTTT,CASSARGDTQYF
TRBJ2-3,-,TRBV28,TRBD2,TGTGCCAGCGGGCCTAGCGGTCCTTGGCAGGATACGCAGTATTTT,CASGPSGPWQDTQYF
TRBJ2-1,-,TRBV19,TRBD1,TGTGCCAGTAGTGCCAACCCGGGACAGTTTAATCTCGCGCAGTTCTTC,CASSANPGQFNLAQFF
TRBJ2-4,once,TRBV18,-,TGTGCCAGCTCAGAGAACTTAAACATTCAGTACTTC,CASSENLNIQYF
TRBJ1-1,-,TRBV5-1,-,TGCGCCAGCAGCTTGGGGGGCTCGGGCACTGAAGCTTTCTTT,CASSLGGSGTEAFF
TRBJ1-2,-,TRBV27,-,TGTGCCAGCAGTTTATCGGGCCCCAATGGCTACACCTTC,CASSLSGPNGYTF